These 9 T cell receptor beta chains share one sample of origin, sequenced in a study of blood T cell repertoires in COVID-19. Sequenced by immunoSEQ multiplex PCR; TCRdb stores in-frame clones only, minus some. The table records approximately 190,000 clones, around four fifths of them present only once. The sequencing sample was made of peripheral blood. These receptors were obtained from a human donor in a cohort sampled during active COVID-19.

The chain is built from TRBV25-1 and TRBJ2-5, with a weak D call TRBD2 (5 bases). CDR1 is MGHDK, CDR2 SYGVNS, per germline. The CDR3 covers 14 residues. Trimming took off 3 bases at V and 3 bases at J, with 11 bases between the two ends. The CDR3 spells CASSDWQTKETQYF. The CDR3 DNA reads as TGTGCCAGCAGTGATTGGCAGACTAAAGAGACCCAGTACTTC. The entire variable domain, with the rest obtained from reference TRBV25-1 and TRBJ2-5, is as follows: EADIYQTPRYLVIGTGKKITLECSQTMGHDKMYWYQQDPGMELHLIHYSYGVNSTEKGDLSSESTVSRIRTEHFPLTLESARPSHTSQYLCASSDWQTKETQYFGPGTRLLVL.

The rearrangement links TRBV6-5 to TRBJ1-2; D call uncertain. With 4 bases removed from V and 0 bases from J, the gap between germline ends came to 6 bases. The CDR3 runs to 13 residues. CDR1 MNHEY and CDR2 SVGAGI come from the germline V gene. In nucleotides, the CDR3 is TGTGCCAGCAGTTTTCTGTCTAACTATGGCTACACCTTC. It encodes CASSFLSNYGYTF.

In DNA, the CDR3 is TGTGCCAGCTCACTCCAGGGCTCCACAGATACGCAGTATTTT. It translates to CASSLQGSTDTQYF. The chain combines TRBV18 with TRBJ2-3, with D possibly matching TRBD1 (5 bases). The V and J ends lost 4 bases and 2 bases respectively, with 10 bases between them. From germline, CDR1 is KGHSH and CDR2 LQKENI. The CDR3 has 14 amino acids.

V gene TRBV6-6 combines with J gene TRBJ1-4; no clear D. V was pared by 5 bases and J by 1 base, with 17 bases between. The CDR3 length is 17 residues. Germline lookup yields CDR1 MNHNY and CDR2 SVGAGI (reference sequence). The CDR3 DNA sequence: TGTGCCAGCAGTCAACATTACAGCGGAATAACTAATGAAAAACTGTTTTTT. Protein: CASSQHYSGITNEKLFF.

The V gene is TRBV5-1, the J gene TRBJ2-5; 8 positions agree with TRBD2. Germline V gene sequence: CDR1 SGHRS, CDR2 YFSETQ. Trimming at V came to 4 bases and at J to 4 bases, leaving 6 bases not matched to a gene. The CDR3 extends over 14 amino acids. The CDR3 DNA reads TGCGCCAGCAGCCCCCGACTAGCGTCAGAGACCCAGTACTTC. It encodes CASSPRLASETQYF. Full variable domain (missing parts from reference TRBV5-1 and TRBJ2-5): KAGVTQTPRYLIKTRGQQVTLSCSPISGHRSVSWYQQTPGQGLQFLFEYFSETQRNKGNFPGRFSGRQFSNSRSEMNVSTLELGDSALYLCASSPRLASETQYFGPGTRLLVL.

This chain connects TRBV15 to TRBJ2-5; 9 nucleotides agree with TRBD1. Germline CDR1 reads LNHNV; CDR2 reads YYDKDF (reference sequence). Unmatched junction bases numbered 4, after V lost 0 bases and J lost 5 bases. The CDR3 extends over 15 amino acids. The CDR3 DNA is TGTGCCACCAGCAGAGATGGGACAGGGTGGGAGACCCAGTACTTC. Protein sequence: CATSRDGTGWETQYF.

The V and J genes are TRBV9 and TRBJ2-2; no definite D call. This CDR3 is 15 amino acids long. Trimming left V 3 bases short and J 3 bases short, with 12 bases between. Germline lookup yields CDR1 SGDLS and CDR2 YYNGEE. CDR3 coding DNA: TGTGCCAGCAGCGGGGCCGTGGTTTACACCGGGGAGCTGTTTTTT. This translates into CASSGAVVYTGELFF.

This chain connects TRBV28 to TRBJ2-5; 8 bases are shared with TRBD1. Germline CDR1 and CDR2: MDHEN and SYDVKM. V trimming: 3 bases; J trimming: 4 bases; junction bases outside the gene matches: 7. CDR3 length equals 15 residues. CDR3 nucleotides: TGTGCCAGCAGTTTGGACAGGGTCGGGGTAGAGACCCAGTACTTC. Its protein is CASSLDRVGVETQYF.

The chain carries TRBV5-8 and TRBJ1-5; D call uncertain. Germline V gene sequence: CDR1 SGHTS, CDR2 YDEGEE. This CDR3 contains 12 residues. V was pared by 2 bases and J by 8 bases, with 8 bases between. CDR3 amino acids: CASSFGREPQHF. The CDR3 DNA is TGTGCCAGCAGCTTCGGGCGGGAGCCCCAGCATTTT.